One sample yielded the 12 T cell receptor beta chains listed below, sequenced in a study of blood T cells in healthy people across ages (dated by TCRdb to the mid-2010s). The library was produced with 5' RACE. Sequencing instrument: Illumina HiSeq 2500. A second about 7 to 11 cycle PCR used a sample-barcoded 5' primer and a J-beta primer mix. Using fastp trimming at Q25 and MiXCR clonotype assembly, TCRdb reanalyzed the public sequencing data and kept in-frame beta chains. Entries that share a CDR3 protein sequence are merged under the most common genes and DNA. Within this sample are 910,000 or so distinct CDR3 sequences, with roughly 51% of them counted one time only. Jointly, the top ten make up about 20% of the sample. The specimen was blood. The receptor source for this set is a woman aged 55-69 years in good health.

The chain employs TRBV20-1 and TRBJ1-4; maybe TRBD1 (6 bases). The CDR3 extends over 16 amino acids. Deletions cut 3 bases from V and 0 bases from J, with 14 bases between. From germline, CDR1 is DFQATT and CDR2 SNEGSKA (reference sequence). The CDR3 coding sequence is TGCAGTGCTAGGGACCCCTGGACAGCAACTAATGAAAAACTGTTTTTT. This sequence encodes CSARDPWTATNEKLFF.

The V and J genes are TRBV6-2 or TRBV6-3 and TRBJ2-6, with 12 bases identical to TRBD2. The V and J ends lost 2 bases and 4 bases, in that order; junction bases with no gene match: 12. The germline CDR1 and CDR2 sequences are MNHEY and SVGEGT. The CDR3 is made up of 20 amino acids. The CDR3 DNA reads as TGTGCCAGCAGTTACGGACTAGCGGGGCCTAAAGTGTACGGGGCCAACGTCCTGACTTTC. This translates into CASSYGLAGPKVYGANVLTF.

This clonotype was seen more than once but under ten times. This rearrangement joins TRBV12-3 or TRBV12-4 to TRBJ2-7, with D perhaps assigned TRBD1 or TRBD2 (5 bases each). The CDR3 extends over 12 amino acids. V lost 5 bases to trimming and J lost 12 bases, with 17 bases between them. DNA of the CDR3: TGTGCCAGCAGTGCCGGGACGAAAGTCCCGTACTTC. Protein sequence: CASSAGTKVPYF.

This clonotype was detected only a few times. The genes are TRBV20-1 and TRBJ2-7; the match to TRBD1 covers 8 bases. The CDR3 sequence is 15 residues long. Germline CDR1 and CDR2: DFQATT and SNEGSKA (reference sequence). Trimming at V came to 3 bases and at J to 2 bases, leaving 9 bases not matched to a gene. The CDR3: CSASSSGTGPYEQYF. The CDR3 DNA follows: TGCAGTGCTAGCAGCTCCGGGACAGGTCCCTACGAGCAGTACTTC.

The rearrangement joins TRBV7-8 to TRBJ2-1; no reliable D call. The CDR3 is 15 residues long. V shed 3 bases and J shed 5 bases, with 14 bases lying between them. Germline V lookup: CDR1 SGHVS, CDR2 FQNEAQ. The DNA for the CDR3 is TGTGCCAGCAGCTTTGCCCGGAGTCACAACAATGAGCAGTTCTTC. Protein sequence: CASSFARSHNNEQFF.

On this clonotype itself: This clone may be a read error of a much larger clone one base away. This chain joins TRBV13 and TRBJ2-5; 8 nucleotides match TRBD1. The CDR3 runs 14 residues. Germline V gene sequence: CDR1 PRHDT, CDR2 FYEKMQ (reference sequence). CDR3 bases: TGTGCCAACAGCTTACAGGGGGTCATAGAGACCCAGTACTTC. It encodes CANSLQGVIETQYF. The full variable domain, in which reference TRBV13 and TRBJ2-5 provide the parts outside the CDR3, is AAGVIQSPRHLIKEKRETATLKCYPIPRHDTVYWYQQGPGQDPQFLISFYEKMQSDKGSIPDRFSAQQFSDYHSELNMSSLELGDSALYFCANSLQGVIETQYFGPGTRLLVL.

This clonotype was recorded a few times. The V and J genes are TRBV18 and TRBJ2-7; D not resolved. V was pared by 4 bases and J by 2 bases, with 12 bases between. This CDR3 contains 14 residues. CDR1 KGHSH and CDR2 LQKENI come from the germline V gene. In nucleotides, the CDR3 is TGTGCCAGCTCACTCGACTCGAGTCCCTACGAGCAGTACTTC. This codes for CASSLDSSPYEQYF.

This clonotype showed up just a few times. The rearrangement joins TRBV5-1 to TRBJ1-2; TRBD1 might be the D (5 bases). CDR1 is SGHRS and CDR2 is YFSETQ in the germline V gene. The CDR3 has 14 residues. V shed 0 bases and J shed 6 bases, with 12 bases lying between them. In nucleotides, the CDR3 is TGCGCCAGCAGCTTGGCCGGGCAGGGTGATGGCTACACCTTC. It translates to CASSLAGQGDGYTF.

This clonotype was seen a few times. This rearrangement joins TRBV4-1 to TRBJ1-6; 8 bases agree with TRBD1. J gave up 10 bases and V 4 bases, and 6 bases lay outside the gene matches. The CDR3 loop spans 14 amino acids. Germline V lookup: CDR1 MGHRA, CDR2 YSYEKL. The CDR3 coding sequence is TGCGCCAGCAGCCGAATGACAGGGGTATCACCCCTCCACTTT. Translated: CASSRMTGVSPLHF.

The V and J genes are TRBV28 and TRBJ2-5; D remains unclear. The CDR3 spans 13 residues. Trimming shortened V by 10 bases and J by 2 bases, and 14 bases separated the two germline ends. CDR1 and CDR2 from the germline V gene are MDHEN and SYDVKM. The CDR3 protein is CAITPDLQETQYF. CDR3 nucleotides: TGTGCCATCACCCCGGACCTACAAGAGACCCAGTACTTC.

This chain connects TRBV27 to TRBJ2-7; possibly TRBD1 or TRBD2 for D (5 bases each). Germline CDR1 reads MNHEY; CDR2 reads SMNVEV (reference sequence). The CDR3 is 13 residues long. V dropped 1 base and J dropped 7 bases, with 11 bases sitting between them. Written as DNA, the CDR3 is TGTGCCAGCAGTTTATTGGGGGTGGGTGAGCAGTACTTC. It translates to CASSLLGVGEQYF.

The rearrangement links TRBV10-3 to TRBJ2-1; 7 bases line up with TRBD2. Germline V gives CDR1 ENHRY, CDR2 SYGVKD. This CDR3 contains 15 residues. The junction had 6 bases not matched to a gene; V was cut back by 3 bases and J by 4 bases. The CDR3 nucleotides are TGTGCCATCAGTGAAGGGCGGGAGAAGTACAATGAGCAGTTCTTC. The encoded protein is CAISEGREKYNEQFF.